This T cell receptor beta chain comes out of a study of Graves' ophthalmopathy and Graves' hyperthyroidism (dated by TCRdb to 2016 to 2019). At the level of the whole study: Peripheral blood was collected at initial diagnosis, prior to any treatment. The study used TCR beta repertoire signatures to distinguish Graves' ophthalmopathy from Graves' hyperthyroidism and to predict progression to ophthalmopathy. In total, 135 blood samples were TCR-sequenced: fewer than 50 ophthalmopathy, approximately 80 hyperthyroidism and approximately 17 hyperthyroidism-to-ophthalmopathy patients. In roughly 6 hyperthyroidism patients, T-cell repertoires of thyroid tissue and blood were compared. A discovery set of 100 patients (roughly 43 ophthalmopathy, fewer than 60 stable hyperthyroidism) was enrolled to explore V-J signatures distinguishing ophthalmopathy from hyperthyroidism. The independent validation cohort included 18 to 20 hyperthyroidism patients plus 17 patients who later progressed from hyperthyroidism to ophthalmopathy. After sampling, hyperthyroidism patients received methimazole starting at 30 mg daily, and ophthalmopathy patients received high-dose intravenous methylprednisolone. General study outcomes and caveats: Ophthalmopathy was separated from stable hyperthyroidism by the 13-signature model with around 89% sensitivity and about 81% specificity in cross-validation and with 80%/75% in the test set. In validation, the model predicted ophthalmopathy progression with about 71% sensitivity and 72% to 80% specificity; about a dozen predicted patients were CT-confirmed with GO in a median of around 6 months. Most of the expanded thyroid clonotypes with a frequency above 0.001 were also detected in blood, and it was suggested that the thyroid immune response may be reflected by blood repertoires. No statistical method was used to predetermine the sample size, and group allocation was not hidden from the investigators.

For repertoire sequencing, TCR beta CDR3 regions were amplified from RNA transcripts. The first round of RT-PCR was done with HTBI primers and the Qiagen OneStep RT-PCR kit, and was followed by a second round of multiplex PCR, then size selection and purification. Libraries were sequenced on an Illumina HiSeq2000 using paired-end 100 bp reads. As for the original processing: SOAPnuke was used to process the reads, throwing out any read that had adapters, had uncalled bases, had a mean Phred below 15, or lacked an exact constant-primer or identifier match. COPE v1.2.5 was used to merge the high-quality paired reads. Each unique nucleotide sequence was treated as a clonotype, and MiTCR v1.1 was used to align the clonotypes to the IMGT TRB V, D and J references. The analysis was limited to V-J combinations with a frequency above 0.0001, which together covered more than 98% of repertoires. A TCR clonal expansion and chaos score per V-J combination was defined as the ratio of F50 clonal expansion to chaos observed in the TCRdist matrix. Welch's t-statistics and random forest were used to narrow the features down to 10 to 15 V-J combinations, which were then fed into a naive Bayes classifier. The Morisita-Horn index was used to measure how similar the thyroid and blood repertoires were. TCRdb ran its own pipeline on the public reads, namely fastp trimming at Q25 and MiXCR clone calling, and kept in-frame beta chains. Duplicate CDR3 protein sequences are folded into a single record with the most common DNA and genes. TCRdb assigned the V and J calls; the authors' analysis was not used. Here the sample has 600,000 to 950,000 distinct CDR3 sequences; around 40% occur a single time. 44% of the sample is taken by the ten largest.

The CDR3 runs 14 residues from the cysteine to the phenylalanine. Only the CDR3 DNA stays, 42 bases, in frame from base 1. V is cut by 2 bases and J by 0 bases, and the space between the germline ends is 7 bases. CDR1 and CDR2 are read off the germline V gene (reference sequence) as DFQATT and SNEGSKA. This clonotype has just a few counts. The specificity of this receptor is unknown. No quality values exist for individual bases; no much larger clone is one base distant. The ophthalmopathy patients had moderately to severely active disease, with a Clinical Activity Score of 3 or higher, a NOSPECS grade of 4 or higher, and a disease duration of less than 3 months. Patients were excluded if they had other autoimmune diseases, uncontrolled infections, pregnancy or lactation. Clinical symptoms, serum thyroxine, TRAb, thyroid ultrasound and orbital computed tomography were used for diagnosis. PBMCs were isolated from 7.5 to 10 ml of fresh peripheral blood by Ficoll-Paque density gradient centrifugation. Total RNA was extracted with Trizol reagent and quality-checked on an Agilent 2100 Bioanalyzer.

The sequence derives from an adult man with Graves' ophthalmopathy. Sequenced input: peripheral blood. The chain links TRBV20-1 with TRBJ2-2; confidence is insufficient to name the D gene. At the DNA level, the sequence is TGCAGTGCTAGAATGTCTTCGAACACCGGGGAGCTGTTTTTT. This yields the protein CSARMSSNTGELFF.